The clone carrying this T cell receptor beta chain was seen a few times. This sample is drawn from a study of blood T cell repertoires in COVID-19. For the study at large: The study drew acute and convalescent COVID-19 samples from the United States, Italy and Spain. The analysed material was cDNA or gDNA that came from T cells, B-cell-depleted T cells, or PBMCs.

Per the original data handling: Reference gene primers were amplified, and this amplification served to estimate nucleated cell counts. Sequenced by immunoSEQ multiplex PCR; TCRdb stores in-frame clones only, minus some. The V and J calls and the clone size are those of that table, but D and trimming were determined from the DNA. The profile shows 450,000 to 500,000 clones, 75% to 90% of them singletons. Germline CDR1 SQVTM, CDR2 ANQGSEA. The CDR3 is 13 amino acids. V dropped 4 bases and J dropped 4; count of bases not matched to a gene: 3. V is TRBV29-1 and J is TRBJ2-3, with 9 nucleotides matching TRBD2. Source material: peripheral blood. This TCR was recovered from a human donor in a cohort sampled during active COVID-19. The CDR3 DNA reads TGCAGCGTTGTAGCGGGAGATGCAGATACGCAGTATTTT. It encodes CSVVAGDADTQYF.